Following are 21 T cell receptor beta chains from one sample sequenced in a study of cytomegalovirus exposure and HLA in healthy donors. Primers included in the PCR were 60 Vbeta and 13 Jbeta primers. TCRdb keeps only in-frame clones here, not all; method: immunoSEQ multiplex PCR. Of tens of thousands of clones in the sample, 44% were seen once. Sample: PBMCs. These receptors were obtained from a woman in her 50s in good health and CMV-seronegative.

There are a few counts of this clone. The V call is TRBV11-2, the J call TRBJ2-2, with a possible D match to TRBD2 (6 bases). Germline assignment: CDR1 SGHAT and CDR2 FQNNGV. V was trimmed by 1 base and J by 7 bases, leaving 7 bases between them. The CDR3 is 13 residues long. The CDR3 protein is CASSLGAGGELFF. The CDR3 DNA is TGTGCCAGCAGCTTAGGAGCGGGCGGGGAGCTGTTTTTT.

In regard to this clone: Its ends do not fully match the called genes, so a read error is possible. CDR3 region: CSSSLGGGAYNEQFF. The CDR3 nucleotides read TGTTCCAGCAGCTTAGGGGGGGGTGCCTACAATGAGCAGTTCTTC. The chain couples TRBV7-9 to TRBJ2-1; a possible D gene is TRBD2 (7 bases). CDR3 length: 15 residues. In germline, CDR1 is SEHNR, CDR2 FQNEAQ (reference sequence).

This chain uses TRBV6-5 with TRBJ2-3; 7 bases are shared with TRBD1. The J segment lost 7 bases and the V segment lost 2 bases, leaving 9 bases of the junction unmatched. The length of the CDR3 is 15 residues. Looked up from germline, CDR1 is MNHEY and CDR2 is SVGAGI. The CDR3 here is CASSYARGGGYTQYF. The CDR3 coding sequence is TGTGCCAGCAGTTACGCGAGAGGGGGCGGATATACGCAGTATTTT.

This clone was counted between two and nine times. The rearrangement uses TRBV5-8 and TRBJ2-5, with 8 nucleotides matching TRBD1. Germline V lookup: CDR1 SGHTS, CDR2 YDEGEE. V lost 4 bases, J lost 4 bases, and 9 bases stayed unmatched. CDR3 length: 15 amino acids. The CDR3 loop reads CASSLKSTGGETQYF. CDR3 sequence (DNA): TGTGCCAGCAGCCTAAAGAGTACAGGGGGAGAGACCCAGTACTTC.

This clone came up a few times. The chain employs TRBV4-2 and TRBJ1-5; TRBD1 matches 7 bases. CDR1 LGHNA and CDR2 YNFKEQ come from the germline V gene. CDR3 size: 18 residues. The V gene end was trimmed by 0 bases and the J gene end by 2 bases; junction bases not matched to a gene: 10. The CDR3, as DNA: TGTGCCAGCAGCCAAGAAGCGGCGGCAGGGGGACGCAATCAGCCCCAGCATTTT. It yields the protein CASSQEAAAGGRNQPQHF.

V gene TRBV2 combines with J gene TRBJ2-7; 7 nucleotides match TRBD2. The V and J ends lost 3 bases and 3 bases, in that order; junction bases with no gene match: 5. The germline V gene has CDR1 SNHLY and CDR2 FYNNEI. The CDR3 has 14 amino acids. CDR3 sequence reads: CASSDRSGVYEQYF. For the CDR3, the DNA is TGTGCCAGCAGTGATAGGAGCGGGGTCTACGAGCAGTACTTC.

This clone was recorded a few times. The V call is TRBV27, the J call TRBJ2-3; D ambiguous. This CDR3 has 14 amino acids. Trimming took 6 bases from V and 4 from J, leaving 14 bases between them. Germline V gene data show CDR1 as MNHEY and CDR2 as SMNVEV (reference sequence). Written as DNA, the CDR3 is TGTGCCAGCAGAGTGTATGGCCGATCAGATACGCAGTATTTT. Translation: CASRVYGRSDTQYF.

The V and J genes are TRBV5-4 and TRBJ2-7; no firm D call. The CDR3 runs 13 residues. Germline V lookup: CDR1 SGHNT, CDR2 YYREEE (reference sequence). Trimming left V 2 bases short and J 2 bases short, with 8 bases between. CDR3 protein: CASSFESTYEQYF. In DNA, the CDR3 is TGTGCCAGCAGCTTTGAGTCGACCTACGAGCAGTACTTC.

V usage is TRBV4-1 and J usage is TRBJ2-7, with D possibly TRBD2 on 6 matching bases. CDR1 is MGHRA, CDR2 YSYEKL, per germline. V was pared by 2 bases and J by 4 bases, with 15 bases between. The CDR3 has 15 amino acids. CDR3 nucleotide sequence: TGCGCCAGCAGCCAACCTGGGGGGAGGTGGTACGAGCAGTACTTC. Its translation is CASSQPGGRWYEQYF.

The gene calls are TRBV7-7 and TRBJ2-7; 8 bases match TRBD2. Germline-derived CDR1 and CDR2 are SSHAT and FNYEAQ (reference sequence). After removal of 1 base from V and 2 bases from J, the junction contained 7 bases not matched to a gene. The CDR3 has 16 residues. The chain's CDR3 is CASSLGFSGGPYEQYF. Here the CDR3 DNA reads TGTGCCAGCAGCTTAGGGTTCAGCGGGGGCCCCTACGAGCAGTACTTC. The full variable domain, with the rest looked up from reference TRBV7-7 and TRBJ2-7, is GAGVSQSPRYKVTKRGQDVTLRCDPISSHATLYWYQQALGQGPEFLTYFNYEAQPDKSGLPSDRFSAERPEGSISTLTIQRTEQRDSAMYRCASSLGFSGGPYEQYFGPGTRLTVT.

This chain joins TRBV6-5 and TRBJ1-1; D is ambiguous. Germline V CDR1 and CDR2: MNHEY, SVGAGI. The CDR3 contains 15 residues. Between the trimmed V and J ends, which lost 5 bases and 0 bases, there was a span of 13 bases. The CDR3 protein is CASSGRWQLNTEAFF. CDR3 DNA sequence: TGTGCCAGCAGTGGCAGGTGGCAGCTGAACACTGAAGCTTTCTTT.

A few counts support this clone. The chain links TRBV19 to TRBJ2-3; D gene ambiguous. The CDR3 is made up of 13 amino acids. V dropped 6 bases and J dropped 1 base, with 8 bases sitting between them. From germline, CDR1 is LNHDA and CDR2 SQIVND (reference sequence). The CDR3 loop reads CASRRVGTDTQYF. In DNA, the CDR3 is TGTGCCAGTAGGCGCGTTGGCACAGATACGCAGTATTTT.

The chain combines TRBV2 with TRBJ2-2; unclear D gene. CDR1 and CDR2 (germline): SNHLY, FYNNEI. With 6 bases removed from V and 1 base from J, the gap between germline ends came to 9 bases. This CDR3 contains 14 residues. Here the CDR3 reads CASSLSLNTGELFF. In DNA form, the CDR3 reads TGTGCCAGCAGCCTTTCGTTGAACACCGGGGAGCTGTTTTTT.

The CDR3, as DNA: TGTGCCAGCAGCCCCAACGAGGAGACCCAGTACTTC. It is translated as CASSPNEETQYF. This chain joins TRBV6-6 and TRBJ2-5; D is unclear. Trimming took off 6 bases at V and 5 bases at J, with 10 bases between the two ends. Germline values: CDR1 MNHNY, CDR2 SVGAGI (reference sequence). CDR3 length: 12 amino acids.

This clone has only a few counts. V usage is TRBV2 and J usage is TRBJ1-1; D remains ambiguous. This CDR3 has 12 residues. Germline V gives CDR1 SNHLY, CDR2 FYNNEI. Between the trimmed V and J ends, which lost 3 bases and 0 bases, there was a span of 2 bases. The CDR3 DNA follows: TGTGCCAGCAGTGACGTGAACACTGAAGCTTTCTTT. It is translated as CASSDVNTEAFF.

The chain has TRBV2 and TRBJ2-2, with D maybe TRBD1 (6 bases). Germline V gene lookup returns CDR1 SNHLY and CDR2 FYNNEI. The CDR3 consists of 14 residues. The V end lost 6 bases, the J end lost 6 bases, and 14 bases lay between the germline ends. The CDR3 DNA reads as TGTGCCAGCAGCTCCACAGGGTGGGCCGGGGAGCTGTTTTTT. Its protein is CASSSTGWAGELFF.

This clone was detected only a few times. This chain uses TRBV27 with TRBJ2-3, with 8 bases lining up with TRBD1. The germline V gene has CDR1 MNHEY and CDR2 SMNVEV (reference sequence). Germline trimming cut 6 bases from V and 5 bases from J; bases unmatched to any gene: 13. The CDR3 sequence is 16 residues long. CDR3 in amino acids: CASSNADRVKIDTQYF. The CDR3 coding sequence is TGTGCCAGCAGCAACGCGGACAGGGTGAAAATAGATACGCAGTATTTT.

This clone was seen a few times. The J gene is TRBJ2-1, the V gene TRBV10-2, with 13 bases lining up with TRBD2. This CDR3 contains 17 residues. Germline CDR1 WSHSY, CDR2 SAAADI. V trimming: 3 bases; J trimming: 6 bases; junction bases outside the gene matches: 8. The CDR3 sequence is CASSDRRTSGGSNEQFF. CDR3 coding DNA: TGCGCCAGCAGTGACCGCCGGACTAGCGGGGGTTCCAATGAGCAGTTCTTC.

The chain links TRBV6-1 to TRBJ2-3; TRBD1 matches at 10 bases. The CDR3 extends over 17 amino acids. Per germline, CDR1 MNHNS and CDR2 SASEGT. V lost 3 bases to trimming and J lost 3 bases; unmatched junction nucleotides: 9. The CDR3 here is CASSDRRQGAVTDTQYF. CDR3 in DNA: TGTGCCAGCAGTGATCGGCGACAGGGGGCAGTTACAGATACGCAGTATTTT.

V is TRBV14 and J is TRBJ2-5; TRBD2 agrees at 12 bases. Germline V lookup: CDR1 SGHDN, CDR2 FVKESK. Germline trimming cut 6 bases from V and 6 bases from J; bases unmatched to any gene: 8. The CDR3 runs to 15 residues. The CDR3 loop is CASRPSGGGVQTQYF. CDR3 DNA: TGTGCCAGCAGACCTAGCGGGGGGGGAGTCCAGACCCAGTACTTC.

The sample holds a few counts of this clone. V is TRBV2 and J is TRBJ2-3; the D gene is possibly TRBD2 (6 bases). Trimming pared 6 bases from V and 6 bases from J, leaving 16 bases between. Germline CDR1 SNHLY, CDR2 FYNNEI. The CDR3 sequence is 14 residues long. CDR3 residues: CASRWRGSPDTQYF. The CDR3 nucleotides read TGTGCCAGCAGGTGGCGGGGATCCCCCGATACGCAGTATTTT.